The 15 T cell receptor beta chains listed next were all sequenced from one sample in a study (dated by TCRdb to about 2016). Receptor libraries were prepared by RT-PCR. The sequencer was an Illumina MiSeq. TCRdb reanalyzed the raw reads on its own, using fastp at Q25 for trimming and MiXCR for clone calling, and kept in-frame beta chains. All rows with the same CDR3 protein become a single entry with the most common DNA and genes. In this sample the table shows more than 550,000 distinct CDR3 sequences, 14% of which occur a single time. Together, the top ten hold about 3.9% of the sample. Sequenced input: memory CD4+ T cells from blood. All receptors derive from a female donor in good health, serving as a healthy control.

The chain combines TRBV11-2 with TRBJ2-2; TRBD1 agrees at 7 bases. The ends lost 8 bases at V and 4 bases at J; junction bases unmatched: 10. The length of the CDR3 is 15 residues. Germline CDR1 and CDR2: SGHAT and FQNNGV. CDR3 sequence (DNA): TGTGCCAGCCAAGTAGGGACAGTTCGCACCGGGGAGCTGTTTTTT. Translating it yields CASQVGTVRTGELFF.

In its sample, this clonotype was seen many times. At one of its ends the junction is not consistent with the germline gene, which may arise from a read error. The genes are TRBV7-7 and TRBJ2-5; D is unresolved. The germline CDR1 and CDR2 sequences are SSHAT and FNYEAQ (reference sequence). CDR3 size: 13 residues. In DNA form, the CDR3 reads TGTGCTAGCAGCTTCGGATCCGTGGAGACCCAGTACTTC. It is translated as CASSFGSVETQYF.

The CDR3 bases are TGTGCCAGCAGTTATAAAGGGAAAAATCAGCCCCAGCATTTT. Its protein product is CASSYKGKNQPQHF. The chain recombines TRBV6-5 with TRBJ1-5; the D is unclear. Trimming removed 3 bases at V and 4 bases at J, with 10 bases between. This CDR3 is built from 14 residues. Germline loops: CDR1 MNHEY, CDR2 SVGAGI.

The V gene is TRBV7-9, the J gene TRBJ2-1; tentative D call: TRBD1 (6 bases). The CDR3 sequence is 14 residues long. Germline CDR1 is SEHNR and CDR2 is FQNEAQ (reference sequence). Trimming shortened V by 5 bases and J by 6 bases, and 14 bases separated the two germline ends. CDR3 nucleotides: TGTGCCAGCAGCCTCAGGGGAGTTGTCAATGAGCAGTTCTTC. Amino acid sequence: CASSLRGVVNEQFF.

This clonotype was seen a handful of times. The V and J genes are TRBV5-1 and TRBJ1-2; 9 bases line up with TRBD1. The length of the CDR3 is 14 residues. V lost 6 bases, J lost 2 bases, and 5 bases stayed unmatched. Per the germline V gene, CDR1 is SGHRS and CDR2 is YFSETQ. In DNA, the CDR3 is TGCGCCAGCAAGGGACAGGGAGCAAACTATGGCTACACCTTC. Its translation: CASKGQGANYGYTF.

The V call is TRBV27, the J call TRBJ2-5; the D is unclear. Germline V gene sequence: CDR1 MNHEY, CDR2 SMNVEV (reference sequence). This CDR3 spans 14 amino acids. V was cut by 5 bases and J by 5 bases, with 15 bases left in between. The CDR3 bases are TGTGCCAGCAGTCAACCAGGAGAGGTGGAGACCCAGTACTTC. It codes for CASSQPGEVETQYF.

This clonotype showed up just a few times. The chain is built from TRBV6-2 or TRBV6-3 and TRBJ2-1, with 10 nucleotides matching TRBD2. Germline trimming cut 6 bases from V and 3 bases from J; bases unmatched to any gene: 11. Germline V CDR1 and CDR2: MNHEY, SVGEGT. The CDR3 is 17 residues long. The CDR3 sequence is CASRAYRASGGYNEQFF. Here the CDR3 DNA reads TGTGCCAGCAGAGCATATCGCGCTAGCGGGGGCTACAATGAGCAGTTCTTC.

The chain uses TRBV27 and TRBJ2-6; D uncertain. Germline V gene data show CDR1 as MNHEY and CDR2 as SMNVEV (reference sequence). The V and J ends lost 3 bases and 0 bases respectively, with 3 bases between them. The length of the CDR3 is 14 residues. As DNA, the CDR3 is TGTGCCAGCAGTTTCCACTCTGGGGCCAACGTCCTGACTTTC. This gives the protein CASSFHSGANVLTF.

This clonotype was recorded many times. This chain links TRBV7-2 with TRBJ2-7; 7 bases align to TRBD2. Trimming removed 1 base from V and 4 bases from J; junction bases left unmatched: 7. Germline V gene sequence: CDR1 SGHTA, CDR2 FQGNSA. CDR3 length: 15 amino acids. As DNA, the CDR3 is TGTGCCAGCAGCTTAGGGGCTAGCGGAGGTTACGAGCAGTACTTC. Translating gives CASSLGASGGYEQYF.

In this sample, this clonotype turned up many times. This chain connects TRBV20-1 to TRBJ1-4; D unclear. The CDR3 sequence is 13 residues long. Germline V gives CDR1 DFQATT, CDR2 SNEGSKA (reference sequence). Trimming took off 0 bases at V and 7 bases at J, with 9 bases between the two ends. CDR3 region: CSARDWRVEKLFF. The CDR3, as DNA: TGCAGTGCTAGAGATTGGCGGGTTGAAAAACTGTTTTTT.

This chain links TRBV5-4 with TRBJ2-5; 11 bases align to TRBD2. This CDR3 has 16 residues. Trimming at V came to 4 bases and at J to 1 base, leaving 6 bases not matched to a gene. CDR1 is SGHNT, CDR2 YYREEE, per germline (reference sequence). The CDR3 spells CASSAGTSGFQETQYF. The CDR3 DNA reads TGTGCCAGCAGCGCAGGGACTAGCGGTTTCCAAGAGACCCAGTACTTC.

This clonotype was seen repeatedly, ten times or more. The chain links TRBV20-1 to TRBJ2-7; the match to TRBD2 covers 10 bases. The CDR3 runs 15 residues. J was trimmed by 2 bases and V by 3 bases; bases with no gene match: 7. Germline CDR1 is DFQATT and CDR2 is SNEGSKA (reference sequence). CDR3 sequence reads: CSASLALAGAYEQYF. CDR3 coding DNA: TGCAGTGCTAGTCTCGCGCTAGCGGGGGCCTACGAGCAGTACTTC.

Ten or more counts support this clonotype. The V call is TRBV7-9, the J call TRBJ2-5; D remains unclear. Germline loops: CDR1 SEHNR, CDR2 FQNEAQ (reference sequence). CDR3 length equals 12 residues. Trimming took off 2 bases at V and 4 bases at J, with 5 bases between the two ends. In DNA, the CDR3 is TGTGCCAGCAGCTTAAGGGCAGAGACCCAGTACTTC. Protein sequence: CASSLRAETQYF.

This clonotype was observed many times. The chain employs TRBV4-3 and TRBJ2-3; perhaps D is TRBD1 or TRBD2 (5 bases each). The CDR3 runs 14 residues. The germline CDR1 and CDR2 sequences are LGHNA and YSLEER. Trimming removed 5 bases at V and 6 bases at J, with 15 bases between. CDR3 nucleotides: TGCGCCAGCAGCTACCAGAGGGGCGGGGATACGCAGTATTTT. Protein: CASSYQRGGDTQYF.

This clonotype showed up just a few times. This sequence joins TRBV7-6 and TRBJ1-6, with D uncertain. V shed 1 base and J shed 7 bases, with 8 bases lying between them. The length of the CDR3 is 14 residues. Germline assignment: CDR1 SGHVS and CDR2 FNYEAQ. CDR3 sequence: CASSLVGSNSPLHF. CDR3 sequence (DNA): TGTGCCAGCAGCTTAGTGGGTTCCAATTCACCCCTCCACTTT.